This TCR beta chain appears in the sequencing data of a study of T cells expressing NK-cell markers. Study background: With respect to HCMV, most of the eight sequenced donors were seropositive, and one was seronegative.

Germline V gene lookup returns CDR1 MNHEY and CDR2 SVGEGT. The length of the CDR3 is 14 residues. Reprocessing the 5' RACE reads, TCRdb reports a single entry for every CDR3 protein and omits DNA. Its table lists approximately 380,000 distinct CDR3 sequences. This chain links TRBV6-2 or TRBV6-3 with TRBJ2-3. Input material: blood T cells: a sorted CD56 or NKG2C T cell subset, CD4+ or CD8+ T cells, or bulk PBMC T cells (not recorded which). The receptor's source is a man aged 18-70 years in good health. CDR3 in amino acids: CASSSIQHPDTQYF.